The TCR beta chain described here comes from a study of T cell changes during pregnancy in multiple sclerosis. The germline gives CDR1 SGHAT, CDR2 FQNNGV. The CDR3 contains 18 residues. V shed 3 bases, J shed 8 bases, and the junction held 17 bases outside the gene matches. Sequencing was performed with immunoSEQ multiplex PCR; in TCRdb, only in-frame clones are kept and a portion is missing. Of 80,000 to 100,000 clones listed, about nine tenths are singletons. The sample in question was peripheral blood, obtained in the second trimester of pregnancy. The genes are TRBV11-2 and TRBJ1-3; 9 bases fit TRBD1. This clonotype was obtained from a female donor in good health, enrolled as a control in a pregnancy study. The CDR3 sequence is CASSFDYGPGQGRDTIYF. Written as DNA, the CDR3 is TGTGCCAGCAGCTTCGACTACGGACCGGGACAGGGTAGGGACACCATATATTTT.